This TCR beta chain was retrieved from a study of cytomegalovirus exposure and HLA in healthy donors. Findings and caveats of the study: Per a later analysis, 18,000 or so TCR beta sequences showed association with HLA alleles at 0.05 false discovery rate.

As for this clone: Its cognate antigen is unknown.

CDR3 size: 15 residues. Germline values: CDR1 SGHDT, CDR2 YYEEEE. Trimming took 0 bases from V and 3 from J; bases not matched to a gene: 3. Amplification used 60 Vbeta primers and 13 Jbeta primers. Clones were sequenced by immunoSEQ multiplex PCR, and TCRdb holds only the in-frame ones, with some missing. The repertoire consists of 130,000 to 150,000 clones, with around 76% occurring once and the leading ten covering roughly 2.8%. The sequence was collected from a male donor in good health and CMV-seronegative. The chain couples TRBV5-6 to TRBJ2-5, with TRBD1 identical over 9 bases. The sample taken for sequencing was PBMCs. The CDR3 nucleotides read TGTGCCAGCAGCTTGGTAGGACAGGGGAAAGAGACCCAGTACTTC. It encodes CASSLVGQGKETQYF.